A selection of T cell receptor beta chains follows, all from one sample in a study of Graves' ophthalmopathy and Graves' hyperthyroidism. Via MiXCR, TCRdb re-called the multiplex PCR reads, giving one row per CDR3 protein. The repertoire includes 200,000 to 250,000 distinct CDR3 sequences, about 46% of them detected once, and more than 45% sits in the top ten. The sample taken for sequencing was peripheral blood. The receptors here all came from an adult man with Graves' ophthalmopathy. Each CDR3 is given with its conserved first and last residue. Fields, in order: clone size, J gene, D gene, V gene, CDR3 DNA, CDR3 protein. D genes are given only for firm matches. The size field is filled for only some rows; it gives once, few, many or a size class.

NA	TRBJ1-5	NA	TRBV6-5	TGTGCCAGCAGTGAAGGGGGGACGGTCAATCAGCCCCAGCATTTT	CASSEGGTVNQPQHF
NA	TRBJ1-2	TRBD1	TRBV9	TGTGCCAGCAGCTTGGCGACAGGGGTTTATGGCTACACCTTC	CASSLATGVYGYTF
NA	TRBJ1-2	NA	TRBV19	TGTGCCAGTAGCTGGGGTCGGGGCTACACCTTC	CASSWGRGYTF
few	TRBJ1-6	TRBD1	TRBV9	TGTGCCAGCAGCCCCTGGGACAGTGGACCCCTCCACTTT	CASSPWDSGPLHF
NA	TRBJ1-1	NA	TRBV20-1	TGCAGTGCTAGAGATAGGTACCAGATTAACACTGAAGCTTTCTTT	CSARDRYQINTEAFF
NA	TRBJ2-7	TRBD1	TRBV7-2	TGTGCCAGCAGTTTGCCGGGACAGGGCACCTACGAGCAGTACTTC	CASSLPGQGTYEQYF
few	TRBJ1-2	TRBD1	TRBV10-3	TGTGCCATCACCGCCCGACAGGGCTCTAACTATGGCTACACCTTC	CAITARQGSNYGYTF
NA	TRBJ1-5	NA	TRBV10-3	TGTGCCAGCAGTTACTCGGGAATGAATAGCAATCAGCCCCAGCATTTT	CASSYSGMNSNQPQHF
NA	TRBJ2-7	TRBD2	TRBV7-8	TGTGCCAGCGAAATGCCGGGGACTAGCGGGAGGGCCAAGCAGTACTTC	CASEMPGTSGRAKQYF
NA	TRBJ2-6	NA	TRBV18	TGTGCCAGCTCCGAGGACTCTGGGGCCAACGTCCTGACTTTC	CASSEDSGANVLTF
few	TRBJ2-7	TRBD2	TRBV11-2	TGTGCCAGCAGCTTAGCGGGAGCGGGGGGGTTTTTAGACGAGCAGTACTTC	CASSLAGAGGFLDEQYF
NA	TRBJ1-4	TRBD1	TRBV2	TGTGCCAGCAGCCCGGGACAGGGGAATGAAAAACTGTTTTTT	CASSPGQGNEKLFF
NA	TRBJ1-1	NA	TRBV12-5	TGTGCTAGTGGTTTCGCCGTAAACACTGAAGCTTTCTTT	CASGFAVNTEAFF
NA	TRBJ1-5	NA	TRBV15	TGTGCCACCAGCAGAGGTGACAGCTATAGCAATCAGCCCCAGCATTTT	CATSRGDSYSNQPQHF
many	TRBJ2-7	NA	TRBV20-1	TGCAGTGCTGGCTACGAGCAGTACTTC	CSAGYEQYF
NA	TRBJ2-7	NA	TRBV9	TGTGCCAGCAGCCAAGACAGCTCCTCCTACGAGCAGTACTTC	CASSQDSSSYEQYF
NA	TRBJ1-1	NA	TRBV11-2	TGTGCCAGCAGCTTTGACAACTACGGGGACGCTTTCTTT	CASSFDNYGDAFF